The present TCR beta chain was sequenced within a study of PD-1 blockade in classical Hodgkin lymphoma. Whole-study findings and limits: Whoever responded completely had baseline diversity much like that seen in newly diagnosed patients. There was a significant rise in CD4+ TCR diversity by C4D1, with no such rise for CD8+. Reports described newly diagnosed patients as having lower baseline TCR diversity than healthy donors.

Germline V gene lookup returns CDR1 MGHRA and CDR2 YSYEKL. The V and J ends lost 0 bases and 10 bases, in that order; junction bases with no gene match: 5. This CDR3 has 14 residues. Each patient's relapse followed autologous stem cell transplantation, and brentuximab vedotin exposure varied. Each best response was a complete response, a partial response or progressive disease. Produced via immunoSEQ multiplex PCR; TCRdb's table is partial and in-frame only. The sample includes 80,000 to 100,000 clones, over 85% of them seen just once. To note about this clone: Its target is not known.

This material consisted of peripheral blood mononuclear cells (PBMCs), taken at baseline. The chain combines TRBV4-1 with TRBJ2-1; 8 bases agree with TRBD2. This sequence originates from a human donor with classical Hodgkin lymphoma. The CDR3 loop is CASSQDLSGREQFF. The CDR3, as DNA: TGCGCCAGCAGCCAAGATCTCAGCGGGAGAGAGCAGTTCTTC.